Below, one T cell receptor (beta chain) is given with its context. Its specificity is not known. Survey-level immunoSEQ v3.0 assays were run. Sequencing was performed with immunoSEQ multiplex PCR; in TCRdb, only in-frame clones are kept and a portion is missing. The sample lists roughly 28,000 clones; roughly nine tenths were seen once. These data are taken from a study of long-term antiretroviral therapy in people with HIV. In the study overall: Samples collected earliest predate the 2015 immediate-ART recommendation by about a decade.

Study-wide findings and caveats: Even long-term ART left TRB diversity below transplant donor controls, despite gains. Comparison with controls showed narrower CDR3 length ranges in HIV repertoires.

People in the study who had HIV all got their treatment in the United States. V was shortened by 0 bases and J by 6 bases, with 10 bases between the two germline ends. The CDR3 is 13 amino acids. The germline V gene has CDR1 SGDLS and CDR2 YYNGEE. The V gene is TRBV9, the J gene TRBJ2-7, with D uncertain. This sample comprised unsorted PBMCs, obtained 3.1 years after starting antiretroviral therapy. The sequence was obtained from a man aged 18 to 35 with HIV. CDR3 in DNA: TGTGCCAGCAGCGTAGAATCAGTCTGCGAGCAGTACTTC. Protein: CASSVESVCEQYF.